The clone carrying this T cell receptor (beta chain) occurred many times. Its specificity is not known. CDR3 length equals 19 residues. The J segment lost 0 bases and the V segment lost 3 bases, leaving 13 bases of the junction unmatched. Germline CDR1 reads MNHEY; CDR2 reads SMNVEV (reference sequence). This sample was included in a study of T cells in Graves' hyperthyroidism and ophthalmopathy. It was RNA transcripts that yielded the amplified TCR beta CDR3 regions. An initial round of RT-PCR targeting the TCR CDR3 relied on the HTBI primer set. A single record per CDR3 protein comes from TCRdb applying MiXCR to the multiplex PCR reads. In the table there are 650,000 to 700,000 distinct CDR3 sequences, 15% to 20% of which are singletons. It was uncontrolled infection, other autoimmune disease, pregnancy or lactation that excluded patients. Orbital computed tomography and thyroid ultrasound, together with serum TRAb and thyroxine and clinical symptoms, were used for diagnoses.

Overall study findings and caveats: Most expanded thyroid clonotypes above 0.001 also appeared in blood. Ophthalmopathy was distinguished from stable hyperthyroidism by 13 V-J signatures.

The gene calls are TRBV27 and TRBJ2-7; TRBD1 matches 11 bases. The specimen sequenced was blood. This TCR derives from a middle-aged man with Graves' hyperthyroidism. The CDR3 reads CASSLTRDRGESFSYEQYF. The DNA for the CDR3 is TGTGCCAGCAGTTTGACCCGGGACAGGGGGGAAAGCTTCTCCTACGAGCAGTACTTC.